Below, 4 T cell receptor beta chains from the same sample are listed, as sequenced in a study of control samples from healthy donors and cancer patients. Sequencing was performed with immunoSEQ multiplex PCR; in TCRdb, only in-frame clones are kept and a portion is missing. The sample yields 150,000 to 200,000 clones, almost 90% seen once. The sequenced sample consisted of blood. The receptors stem from a woman between 45 and 60 years old in good health.

The chain uses TRBV7-2 and TRBJ1-1; D is unresolved. V was pared by 5 bases and J by 5 bases, with 12 bases between. Germline V lookup: CDR1 SGHTA, CDR2 FQGNSA. The length of the CDR3 is 13 residues. This chain's CDR3 is CASSAERLTEAFF. In nucleotides, the CDR3 is TGTGCCAGCAGCGCTGAGAGGCTGACTGAAGCTTTCTTT.

The V gene is TRBV20-1, the J gene TRBJ2-7, with D possibly matching TRBD2 (6 bases). Germline V gene lookup returns CDR1 DFQATT and CDR2 SNEGSKA (reference sequence). The V end lost 3 bases, the J end lost 2 bases, and 14 bases lay between the germline ends. This CDR3 has 14 amino acids. The CDR3 bases are TGCAGTGCTAGTCGCGTCTCTAGCGCCTACGAGCAGTACTTC. Protein sequence: CSASRVSSAYEQYF.

The V gene is TRBV7-2, the J gene TRBJ1-3, with TRBD1 matching 8 bases. Looked up from germline, CDR1 is SGHTA and CDR2 is FQGNSA. This CDR3 contains 15 residues. The V gene end was trimmed by 4 bases and the J gene end by 3 bases; junction bases not matched to a gene: 5. CDR3 DNA: TGTGCCAGCAGCTCTCGGACAGGGATTGGAAACACCATATATTTT. This codes for CASSSRTGIGNTIYF.

This chain uses TRBV11-2 with TRBJ1-1; D may be TRBD1 (5 bases). The germline gives CDR1 SGHAT, CDR2 FQNNGV. The CDR3 length is 15 residues. Trimming removed 0 bases at V and 5 bases at J, with 13 bases between. The CDR3: CASSLDAAGGTEAFF. For the CDR3, the DNA is TGTGCCAGCAGCTTAGACGCTGCGGGGGGGACTGAAGCTTTCTTT.